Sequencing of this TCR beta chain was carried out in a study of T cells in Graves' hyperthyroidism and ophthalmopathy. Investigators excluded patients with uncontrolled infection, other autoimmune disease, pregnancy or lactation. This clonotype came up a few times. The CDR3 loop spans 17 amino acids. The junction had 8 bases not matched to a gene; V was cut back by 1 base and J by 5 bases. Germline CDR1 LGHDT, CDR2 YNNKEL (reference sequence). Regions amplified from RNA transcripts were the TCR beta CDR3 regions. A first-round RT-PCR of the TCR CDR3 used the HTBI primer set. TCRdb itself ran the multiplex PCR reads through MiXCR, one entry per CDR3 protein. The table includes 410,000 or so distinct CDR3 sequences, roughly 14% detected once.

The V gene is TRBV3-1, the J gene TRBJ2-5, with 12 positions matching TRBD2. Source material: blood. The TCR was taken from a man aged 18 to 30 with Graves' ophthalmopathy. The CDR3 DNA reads TGTGCCAGCAGCCAAGGGCTAGCGGGGGGGCTCGGGGAGACCCAGTACTTC. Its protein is CASSQGLAGGLGETQYF.